The T cell receptor (beta chain) described here comes from a study of T cells expressing NK-cell markers. Study-level background: Repertoires of TCR beta were obtained from T cells sorted as CD3+CD56+NKG2C+, CD3+CD56+NKG2C- and CD3+CD56-NKG2C+. The sequencing cohort of eight donors included seven HCMV-seropositive individuals and one seronegative individual.

One entry per CDR3 protein, without DNA, is what TCRdb gives after re-calling the 5' RACE reads. This table holds about 390,000 distinct CDR3 sequences. Per germline, CDR1 SEHNR and CDR2 FQNEAQ (reference sequence). This CDR3 comprises 16 residues. What was sequenced was blood T cells: a sorted CD56 or NKG2C T cell subset, CD4+ or CD8+ T cells, or bulk PBMC T cells (not recorded which). V gene TRBV7-9 combines with J gene TRBJ2-2; TCRdb lists TRBD1, though no DNA is available to test this call. The clonotype originates from a woman aged 45-60 years in good health. The CDR3 protein is CASSFPIQGNTGELFF.